This T cell receptor (beta chain) was sequenced in a study of cytomegalovirus exposure and HLA in healthy donors. About this clone: Its antigen is unknown.

Findings and limits, study-wide: It was shown in a later analysis that HLA-associated TCR beta chains were more clonally expanded than other, equally common chains.

Vbeta (60) and Jbeta (13) primers were used in the PCR. Profiled with immunoSEQ multiplex PCR; TCRdb holds only in-frame clones, not every one. The sample shows around 150,000 clones, roughly 80% of them seen only once. Germline V gene data show CDR1 as SSHAT and CDR2 as FNYEAQ (reference sequence). The CDR3 is 16 amino acids. Trimming shortened V by 3 bases and J by 7 bases, and 19 bases separated the two germline ends. Healthy bone marrow donors formed the donor group. Despite likely unrecorded immune exposures, the donors were nominally healthy at the time of sampling. This receptor was taken from a woman between 50 and 59 years old in good health and CMV-seronegative. The rearrangement joins TRBV7-7 to TRBJ2-1, with a possible D match to TRBD1 (6 bases). Specimen: PBMCs. CDR3 sequence: CASSFQDSPPGNEQFF. In nucleotides, the CDR3 is TGTGCCAGCAGCTTCCAGGACAGTCCCCCGGGGAATGAGCAGTTCTTC.